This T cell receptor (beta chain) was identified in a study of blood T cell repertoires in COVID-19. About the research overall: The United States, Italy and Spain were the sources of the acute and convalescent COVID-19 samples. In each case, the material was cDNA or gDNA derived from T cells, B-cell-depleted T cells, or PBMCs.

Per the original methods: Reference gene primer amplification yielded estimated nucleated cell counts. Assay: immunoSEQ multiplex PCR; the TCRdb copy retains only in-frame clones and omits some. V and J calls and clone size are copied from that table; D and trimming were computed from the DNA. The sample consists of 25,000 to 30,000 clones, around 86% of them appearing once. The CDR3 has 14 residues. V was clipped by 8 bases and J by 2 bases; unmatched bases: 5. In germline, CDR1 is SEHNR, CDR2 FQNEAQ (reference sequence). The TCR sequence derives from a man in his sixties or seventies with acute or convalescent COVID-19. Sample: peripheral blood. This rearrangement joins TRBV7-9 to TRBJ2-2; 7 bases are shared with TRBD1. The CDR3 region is CASQTGANTGELFF. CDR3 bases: TGTGCCAGCCAAACAGGGGCCAACACCGGGGAGCTGTTTTTT.